A single T cell receptor beta chain is shown here with its context. The protocol was immunoSEQ multiplex PCR, while the TCRdb copy is restricted to in-frame clones and leaves out a portion. Of 350,000 to 400,000 clones in the sample, 88% were seen once. This record comes from a study of blood T cell repertoires in COVID-19. Overall study context: Researchers got acute and convalescent COVID-19 samples from the United States, Italy and Spain. Sources were T cells, B-cell-depleted T cells, or PBMCs; the material itself was cDNA or gDNA.

V was clipped by 3 bases and J by 5 bases, with 14 bases between them. The CDR3 is 14 residues long. Germline values: CDR1 SGHRS, CDR2 YFSETQ. The study drew participants aged about 18 to 90 years from 24 US areas. Donors in Cohort 3 who had recovered were those with two negative PCRs, healthcare professional clearance, or resolution of their symptoms. The sample was PBMCs or T cells enriched from blood (not recorded which). V and J are TRBV5-1 and TRBJ1-2; the D gene is possibly TRBD1 (6 bases). The TCR was taken from a woman younger than 35 who had recovered from COVID-19. Written as DNA, the CDR3 is TGCGCCAGCAGCTGGGGCAACAGGGCTTATGGCTACACCTTC. It yields the protein CASSWGNRAYGYTF.